This entry lists 20 T cell receptor beta chains sequenced from one sample in a study of T cell changes during pregnancy in multiple sclerosis. Here immunoSEQ multiplex PCR was the method, and the copy in TCRdb shows in-frame clones only, minus some. The sample lists about 53,000 clones; over 85% were seen once. The starting material was CD8+ T cells from peripheral blood mononuclear cells, obtained before pregnancy. The receptors were gathered from a female donor with multiple sclerosis, enrolled in a pregnancy study.

This clone was detected only once. The chain recombines TRBV7-9 with TRBJ1-1; no definite D call. CDR1 and CDR2 (germline): SEHNR, FQNEAQ (reference sequence). The CDR3 has 17 amino acids. V was pared by 5 bases and J by 5 bases, with 24 bases between. This CDR3 reads CASSPEPSYPLDTEAFF. In DNA form, the CDR3 reads TGTGCCAGCAGCCCCGAACCATCTTACCCGTTAGATACTGAAGCTTTCTTT.

Only one count was recorded for this clone. This chain uses TRBV7-8 with TRBJ2-3; D possibly corresponds to TRBD2 (5 bases). Per germline, CDR1 SGHVS and CDR2 FQNEAQ. CDR3 length equals 16 residues. The V end was cut by 0 bases, the J end by 0 bases, with 10 bases between. The CDR3 here is CASSLAPGFSTDTQYF. Written as DNA, the CDR3 is TGTGCCAGCAGCTTAGCCCCGGGGTTCAGCACAGATACGCAGTATTTT.

This chain joins TRBV7-9 and TRBJ2-2; D call uncertain. Germline CDR1 SEHNR, CDR2 FQNEAQ (reference sequence). The CDR3 totals 12 residues. Deletions cut 5 bases from V and 9 bases from J, with 10 bases between. Written as DNA, the CDR3 is TGTGCCAGCAGCCTCCAGGAAAGGGAGCTGTTTTTT. Amino acids: CASSLQERELFF.

V gene TRBV4-3 combines with J gene TRBJ2-7; TRBD1 matches at 9 bases. Germline CDR1 and CDR2: LGHNA and YSLEER. The V and J ends lost 5 bases and 2 bases, in that order; junction bases with no gene match: 13. The CDR3 covers 17 residues. The CDR3 sequence is CASSMRARDRDPYEQYF. The CDR3 region has the DNA TGCGCCAGCAGCATGAGGGCGCGGGACAGGGACCCCTACGAGCAGTACTTC.

This chain links TRBV15 with TRBJ2-1; TRBD2 might be the D (6 bases). Germline CDR1 is LNHNV and CDR2 is YYDKDF (reference sequence). This CDR3 has 15 residues. V was clipped by 3 bases and J by 3 bases, with 12 bases between them. DNA for the CDR3: TGTGCCACCAGCAGGGGGCGGGGAATCTACAATGAGCAGTTCTTC. Its translation: CATSRGRGIYNEQFF.

This clone is categorized as medium-sized. This chain connects TRBV4-3 to TRBJ2-2; TRBD2 matches at 12 bases. J lost 6 bases, V lost 0 bases, and 2 bases had no gene match. CDR1 and CDR2 (germline): LGHNA, YSLEER. The length of the CDR3 is 16 residues. The CDR3 DNA reads as TGCGCCAGCAGCCAAGACCCTAGCGGGGGGGCCGGGGAGCTGTTTTTT. It codes for CASSQDPSGGAGELFF.

This chain uses TRBV5-4 with TRBJ1-6; tentatively, D is TRBD1 (5 bases). The CDR3 sequence is 16 residues long. V was pared by 4 bases and J by 5 bases, with 16 bases between. From germline, CDR1 is SGHNT and CDR2 YYREEE (reference sequence). The CDR3 DNA follows: TGTGCCAGCAGCACCGCTGACGGGGGAAATAATTCACCCCTCCACTTT. It yields the protein CASSTADGGNNSPLHF.

The rearrangement uses TRBV7-6 and TRBJ2-7; D is possibly TRBD2 (5 bases). Germline CDR1 reads SGHVS; CDR2 reads FNYEAQ. This CDR3 has 15 amino acids. V lost 1 base and J 2 bases, leaving 12 bases between the germline ends. The CDR3 loop reads CASSLVGVPAYEQYF. In DNA form, the CDR3 reads TGTGCCAGCAGCTTAGTCGGGGTCCCCGCCTACGAGCAGTACTTC.

In the case of this clone: Sequence at one end of the junction differs from germline and may be a read error. This chain links TRBV6-1 with TRBJ1-1; D gene ambiguous. The length of the CDR3 is 15 residues. The germline gives CDR1 MNHNS, CDR2 SASEGT. CDR3: CAGSEIIRQNTEAFF. The CDR3 DNA is TGTGCCGGCAGTGAGATTATCAGACAGAACACTGAAGCTTTCTTT.

The CDR3 spells CASSYSLNRPEAFF. The CDR3 coding sequence is TGTGCCAGCAGCTATAGCCTCAATCGCCCTGAAGCTTTCTTT. The J gene is TRBJ1-1, the V gene TRBV6-5; D is undetermined. The V gene lost 6 bases and the J gene lost 6 bases, with 17 bases spanning the gap. There are 14 residues in the CDR3. CDR1 is MNHEY, CDR2 SVGAGI, per germline.

The chain is built from TRBV5-1 and TRBJ2-5; 13 positions agree with TRBD2. V shed 4 bases, J shed 5 bases, and the junction held 5 bases outside the gene matches. The CDR3 is 15 amino acids. Germline-derived CDR1 and CDR2 are SGHRS and YFSETQ. Written as DNA, the CDR3 is TGCGCCAGCAGCCAAGGACTAGCGGGGGAGGAGACCCAGTACTTC. It yields the protein CASSQGLAGEETQYF.

The chain joins TRBV11-2 to TRBJ2-7; 10 bases align to TRBD2. The V gene's germline CDR1 is SGHAT and CDR2 FQNNGV. V lost 5 bases and J lost 6; bases outside the gene matches: 10. The CDR3 is 15 residues long. The CDR3 reads CASSAGASGGSEQYF. CDR3 nucleotides: TGTGCCAGCAGCGCTGGGGCTAGCGGGGGAAGCGAGCAGTACTTC. Based on the CDR3 plus reference TRBV11-2 and TRBJ2-7, the full variable domain is EAGVAQSPRYKIIEKRQSVAFWCNPISGHATLYWYQQILGQGPKLLIQFQNNGVVDDSQLPKDRFSAERLKGVDSTLKIQPAKLEDSAVYLCASSAGASGGSEQYFGPGTRLTVT.

The chain couples TRBV4-1 to TRBJ1-2; D call uncertain. Per germline, CDR1 MGHRA and CDR2 YSYEKL. Trimming pared 0 bases from V and 5 bases from J, leaving 19 bases between. The CDR3 runs 17 residues. The chain's CDR3 is CASSQDFLAQTRYGYTF. The CDR3 bases are TGCGCCAGCAGCCAAGATTTTCTCGCGCAGACAAGATATGGCTACACCTTC.

The genes are TRBV29-1 and TRBJ2-7; a possible D gene is TRBD1 (7 bases). The CDR3 totals 13 residues. Germline CDR1 SQVTM, CDR2 ANQGSEA. Trimming shortened V by 7 bases and J by 2 bases, and 15 bases separated the two germline ends. CDR3 in amino acids: CSAGGTATYEQYF. The CDR3 region has the DNA TGCAGCGCTGGAGGGACAGCCACCTACGAGCAGTACTTC.

This chain connects TRBV7-3 to TRBJ2-1; possibly TRBD1 for D (6 bases). Germline CDR1 SGHTA, CDR2 FQGTGA. Trimming took off 3 bases at V and 2 bases at J, with 11 bases between the two ends. CDR3 length: 15 residues. The CDR3 nucleotides read TGTGCCAGCAGCTTGGAACAGGGTCCCTACAATGAGCAGTTCTTC. This sequence encodes CASSLEQGPYNEQFF.

The chain is built from TRBV7-3 and TRBJ2-2; 8 nucleotides match TRBD2. Trimming removed 2 bases from V and 4 bases from J; junction bases left unmatched: 6. Germline V gives CDR1 SGHTA, CDR2 FQGTGA. The CDR3 has 16 amino acids. As DNA, the CDR3 is TGTGCCAGCAGCTTACCGGGGGGGCGCGGCACCGGGGAGCTGTTTTTT. Translating it yields CASSLPGGRGTGELFF.

The rearrangement joins TRBV9 to TRBJ1-3, with D possibly TRBD1 on 5 matching bases. This CDR3 is 15 amino acids long. The germline V gene has CDR1 SGDLS and CDR2 YYNGEE. V dropped 0 bases and J dropped 6 bases, with 13 bases sitting between them. CDR3 coding DNA: TGTGCCAGCAGCGTAGGGGGCGACCTGTTAAACACCATATATTTT. Amino acids: CASSVGGDLLNTIYF.

The chain has TRBV11-2 and TRBJ2-1, with TRBD2 matching over 10 bases. This CDR3 is built from 13 residues. Germline trimming cut 8 bases from V and 7 bases from J; bases unmatched to any gene: 5. Germline V gene lookup returns CDR1 SGHAT and CDR2 FQNNGV. The CDR3 region has the DNA TGTGCCAGCCAGCGGGGGGGTGGGAATGAGCAGTTCTTC. Translated: CASQRGGGNEQFF.

This clone was seen once. The V and J genes are TRBV6-1 and TRBJ1-1; unclear D gene. This CDR3 spans 15 amino acids. CDR1 and CDR2 from the germline V gene are MNHNS and SASEGT. Trimming pared 3 bases from V and 3 bases from J, leaving 14 bases between. The CDR3 DNA follows: TGTGCCAGCAGTGACGGGTCAATAGTGGACACTGAAGCTTTCTTT. This codes for CASSDGSIVDTEAFF.

V gene TRBV5-1 combines with J gene TRBJ2-5, with 7 nucleotides matching TRBD2. CDR1 and CDR2 from the germline V gene are SGHRS and YFSETQ. Trimming took 2 bases from V and 0 from J; bases not matched to a gene: 4. This CDR3 comprises 15 residues. DNA of the CDR3: TGCGCCAGCAGCTTCGGCGGGGGATACCAAGAGACCCAGTACTTC. Amino acid sequence: CASSFGGGYQETQYF.